A single sample is the source of the 9 T cell receptor beta chains below, sequenced in a study of response to subunit inactivated influenza vaccine (dated by TCRdb to 2017 to 2018). Libraries were constructed by RT-PCR. Sequenced using an Illumina HiSeq 2500. The public reads were reanalyzed by TCRdb: fastp trimming at Q25, MiXCR alignment, in-frame beta chains only. Here each entry gathers all rows of one CDR3 protein and keeps the most common genes and DNA. A total of about 650,000 distinct CDR3 sequences appear in this sample, around 15% of them only once. Together, the top ten hold 7.5% to 8% of the sample. The sample in question was PBMCs from blood, obtained 14 days before vaccination. The receptors stem from a man aged 50 to 60 who received an inactivated influenza vaccine. Donor details come from another sample of the same person, matched by shared clones.

The table lists this clonotype with many counts. The V call is TRBV28, the J call TRBJ2-7; perhaps TRBD2 as D (6 bases). This CDR3 region has 13 residues. V lost 3 bases to trimming and J lost 10 bases, with 16 bases between them. Germline V gene data show CDR1 as MDHEN and CDR2 as SYDVKM. The CDR3 region is CASSFKLGTVQYF. The CDR3 DNA sequence: TGTGCCAGCAGTTTTAAACTTGGGACTGTACAGTACTTC.

This clonotype was seen more than once but under ten times. The rearrangement joins TRBV20-1 to TRBJ2-3; possibly TRBD1 or TRBD2 for D (5 bases each). Trimming took 0 bases from V and 4 from J, leaving 11 bases between them. The CDR3 runs to 14 residues. The germline gives CDR1 DFQATT, CDR2 SNEGSKA (reference sequence). The DNA of the CDR3 is TGCAGTGCTAGAGATCCGGGGCTGCCAGATACGCAGTATTTT. This gives the protein CSARDPGLPDTQYF.

The genes are TRBV20-1 and TRBJ2-5; D gene ambiguous. V lost 6 bases, J lost 5 bases, and 13 bases lay in between. Germline CDR1 DFQATT, CDR2 SNEGSKA (reference sequence). The length of the CDR3 is 12 residues. The CDR3 reads CSAQPPGETQYF. Here the CDR3 DNA reads TGCAGTGCCCAGCCCCCTGGGGAGACCCAGTACTTC.

This clonotype has only a few counts. The rearrangement joins TRBV10-3 to TRBJ1-3, with D possibly matching TRBD1 (6 bases). CDR1 is ENHRY, CDR2 SYGVKD, per germline. V was pared by 1 base and J by 1 base, with 11 bases between. The CDR3 runs 16 residues. CDR3 DNA: TGTGCCATCAGTGAGTTAAACAGGGATTCTGGAAACACCATATATTTT. Translating it yields CAISELNRDSGNTIYF.

Remarks on this clonotype: Mismatch with germline at one junction end may stem from a read error. This rearrangement joins TRBV12-3 or TRBV12-4 to TRBJ2-5, with TRBD2 matching 14 bases. The CDR3 covers 16 residues. The CDR3 reads CASSLTGTSGRETQCF. The CDR3 DNA reads as TGTGCCAGCAGCCTCACCGGGACTAGCGGGAGAGAGACCCAGTGCTTC.

This clonotype has more than one count but fewer than ten. This sequence joins TRBV7-9 and TRBJ2-5, with D unresolved. The CDR3 contains 16 residues. CDR1 is SEHNR, CDR2 FQNEAQ, per germline (reference sequence). V lost 0 bases, J lost 2 bases, and 13 bases lay in between. CDR3 loop: CASSLAGEAVQETQYF. CDR3 sequence (DNA): TGTGCCAGCAGCTTAGCTGGTGAGGCAGTACAAGAGACCCAGTACTTC.

Many counts were recorded for this clonotype. The chain recombines TRBV6-1 with TRBJ2-7; D ambiguous. From germline, CDR1 is MNHNS and CDR2 SASEGT. CDR3 length equals 13 residues. V lost 7 bases and J 1 base, leaving 11 bases between the germline ends. CDR3 in DNA: TGTGCCAGCAACGGGCTGAATTCCTACGAGCAGTACTTC. This gives the protein CASNGLNSYEQYF.

The J gene is TRBJ2-3, the V gene TRBV11-3; D uncertain. This CDR3 has 13 amino acids. V shed 2 bases and J shed 6 bases, with 9 bases lying between them. Germline V gives CDR1 SGHNT, CDR2 YENEEA. This CDR3 reads CASSLPPADTQYF. The CDR3, as DNA: TGTGCCAGCAGCTTACCACCCGCGGATACGCAGTATTTT.

This clonotype was recorded a few times. V usage is TRBV4-1 and J usage is TRBJ1-4, with D hard to call. The V gene lost 4 bases and the J gene lost 6 bases, with 18 bases spanning the gap. This CDR3 is 16 amino acids long. CDR1 is MGHRA and CDR2 is YSYEKL in the germline V gene. CDR3 coding DNA: TGCGCCAGCAGCCCAGATGTTTTTTTGTCCTATGAAAAACTGTTTTTT. It yields the protein CASSPDVFLSYEKLFF.